What follows is one TCR beta chain and its context. This receptor's antigen is unknown. No quality values exist for individual bases; no much larger clone is one base distant. This record comes from a study of OX40 agonist ivuxolimab in advanced cancers. For the wider study: Ivuxolimab, which targeted the costimulatory receptor OX40 (CD134), was an agonistic, fully human IgG2 monoclonal antibody. Intravenous ivuxolimab was administered to patients every 2 weeks at six dose levels: 0.01, 0.1, 0.3, 1.5, 3 and 10 mg/kg. Among the 52 dose-escalation patients, around 20 had hepatocellular carcinoma, approximately 15 melanoma, 9 renal cell carcinoma and 9 head and neck cancer. In the dose-escalation cohort, around four fifths of patients were male, and the mean age was around 65 years with a range of roughly 23 to 79. Prior anti-PD-1, anti-PD-L1 or anti-CTLA-4 therapy was permitted, and checkpoint inhibitors had been received by about two fifths of dose-escalation patients. Partial responses were achieved by three dose-escalation patients, of whom one had hepatocellular carcinoma and two had cutaneous melanoma. The point of sequencing TCRbeta in the periphery was to test whether ivuxolimab changed TCR sequence diversity and drove clonal T-cell expansion. The monotherapy dose-escalation portion (N = 52 patients) of the phase I ivuxolimab trial is reported in the paper. Broader findings and caveats from the paper: At doses of 0.1 to 3.0 mg/kg, clonal expansion of both CD4+ and CD8+ blood T cells was observed from baseline to week 6. Partial responders in the 0.1-3.0 mg/kg groups had among the lowest normalized peripheral clonal expansion, especially among CD8+ T cells. Low levels of normalized T-cell clonal expansion were also seen in some patients who did not respond. The antigen specificity of the clonally expanded peripheral T cells was not determined. After ivuxolimab, expanded clones were on average more numerous among CD8+ T cells than among CD4+ T cells.

From cysteine to phenylalanine, the CDR3 is 11 amino acids long. Only the CDR3 portion is preserved as DNA: 33 bases, with reading frame beginning at the first base. V gives up 6 bases and J gives up 3 bases, and the segment between their germline ends measures 5 bases. The germline V gene gives CDR1 as MDHEN and CDR2 as SYDVKM. Patients with autoimmune disease history or receiving systemic immunosuppression were excluded from the trial. Peripheral blood for TCR sequencing was collected from all dose cohorts at baseline, on cycle 4 day 1, and on cycle 7 day 1. Samples were obtained from an open-label, multicenter, first-in-human phase I dose-escalation trial of ivuxolimab. Adults with locally advanced or metastatic melanoma, renal cell, hepatocellular, or head and neck squamous cell carcinoma were enrolled in the trial. Before TCR sequencing, CD4+ T cells and CD8+ T cells were sorted from peripheral blood as separate populations.

For sequencing of the TCRbeta CDR3 region, genomic DNA was extracted from the sorted cells. The immunoSEQ Assay was used to sequence the TCRbeta CDR3 regions. The table was pulled from immuneACCESS by TCRdb, which kept in-frame rearrangements only. Such tables lose some clones; where checked, under half of the loss comes from unresolved V genes, and the rest has no known cause. For this sample there are 98,000 or so clones; more than 85% appear just once. The ten top clones hold 2% to 3% of the sample. The specimen was CD4+ or CD8+ T cells sorted from blood, collected in a trial of the OX40 agonist ivuxolimab. The V and J segments used are TRBV28 and TRBJ1-1; the D gene cannot be resolved reliably. The source is an adult with an advanced solid tumor such as melanoma, head and neck, liver or kidney cancer. The DNA reads TGTGCCAGCAGCTTTTACACTGAAGCTTTCTTT. Its protein reads: CASSFYTEAFF.